A single sample gave rise to the 30 T cell receptor beta chains below, sequenced in a study of blood T cell repertoires in COVID-19 (dated by TCRdb to the early 2020s). Library preparation was by the immunoSEQ multiplex PCR assay. TCRdb stores this immuneACCESS table with in-frame sequences only. Part of the clones is absent; in the studies checked, under half of the shortfall reflects unresolved V genes, and no reason is known for the rest. This sample lists more than 200,000 clones; 65% to 90% were detected once. The ten biggest clones cover almost 2% of the sample. Sequencing was carried out using peripheral blood. The source is a young man with active or convalescent COVID-19.

The rearrangement joins TRBV29-1 to TRBJ1-2, with 8 nucleotides matching TRBD1. The germline gives CDR1 SQVTM, CDR2 ANQGSEA. V lost 2 bases, J lost 2 bases, and 1 base stayed unmatched. There are 13 residues in the CDR3. CDR3 sequence reads: CSVETGGNYGYTF. For the CDR3, the DNA is TGCAGCGTTGAAACAGGGGGAAACTATGGCTACACCTTC.

The chain employs TRBV7-9 and TRBJ2-5; 12 nucleotides match TRBD1. CDR1 is SEHNR and CDR2 is FQNEAQ in the germline V gene (reference sequence). V shed 6 bases, J shed 5 bases, and the junction held 7 bases outside the gene matches. The CDR3 sequence is 15 residues long. In DNA, the CDR3 is TGTGCCAGCAGTTCCGGGACAGGGGGCAAGGAGACCCAGTACTTC. This encodes CASSSGTGGKETQYF.

The V gene is TRBV3-1 (or the pseudogene TRBV3-2), the J gene TRBJ1-1; D is unclear. Germline-derived CDR1 and CDR2 are LGHDT and YNNKEL (reference sequence). Trimming stripped 4 bases from V and 5 bases from J, with 14 bases between. This CDR3 contains 14 residues. The CDR3 sequence is CASSRNRAGTEAFF. The CDR3 DNA follows: TGTGCCAGCAGCCGAAACCGTGCCGGGACTGAAGCTTTCTTT.

This clone appeared a few times. The rearrangement joins TRBV4-1 to TRBJ2-1, with a possible D match to TRBD2 (5 bases). The CDR3 has 16 residues. Germline V gives CDR1 MGHRA, CDR2 YSYEKL. Trimming removed 0 bases from V and 0 bases from J, with 9 bases in between. The CDR3 loop is CASSQDRGSSYNEQFF. The CDR3, as DNA: TGCGCCAGCAGCCAAGATCGGGGAAGCTCCTACAATGAGCAGTTCTTC.

V and J are TRBV19 and TRBJ1-2, with D tentatively TRBD1 (5 bases). CDR3 length equals 16 residues. The V gene lost 4 bases and the J gene lost 0 bases, with 15 bases spanning the gap. Germline values: CDR1 LNHDA, CDR2 SQIVND (reference sequence). The CDR3 nucleotides are TGTGCCAGTAGTAAGCAAGACAGAATTACTAACTATGGCTACACCTTC. This encodes CASSKQDRITNYGYTF. The full variable domain, with the rest looked up from reference TRBV19 and TRBJ1-2, is DGGITQSPKYLFRKEGQNVTLSCEQNLNHDAMYWYRQDPGQGLRLIYYSQIVNDFQKGDIAEGYSVSREKKESFPLTVTSAQKNPTAFYLCASSKQDRITNYGYTFGSGTRLTVV.

The rearrangement joins TRBV7-2 to TRBJ2-2, with 8 positions matching TRBD1. The V segment lost 2 bases and the J segment 7 bases; nucleotides outside the gene matches: 9. This CDR3 has 16 amino acids. The germline CDR1 and CDR2 sequences are SGHTA and FQGNSA. DNA of the CDR3: TGTGCCAGCAGCTTATCAGGCAGGGGGCTGGGCGGGGAGCTGTTTTTT. Protein product: CASSLSGRGLGGELFF.

This clone has only a few counts. The CDR3 DNA follows: TGTGCCAGCAGCCAACCCTCTTCGAGGAACACTGAAGCTTTCTTT. Amino acids: CASSQPSSRNTEAFF. The chain recombines TRBV3-1 (or the pseudogene TRBV3-2) with TRBJ1-1; no clear D. V lost 2 bases, J lost 1 base, and 11 bases lay in between. This CDR3 spans 15 amino acids. Germline V gives CDR1 LGHDT, CDR2 YNNKEL (reference sequence).

The chain uses TRBV19 and TRBJ2-3; 11 nucleotides match TRBD1. CDR1 and CDR2 (germline): LNHDA, SQIVND (reference sequence). The CDR3 consists of 17 residues. Trimming removed 8 bases from V and 3 bases from J; junction bases left unmatched: 13. CDR3 sequence (DNA): TGTGCCAGTCGACCATCACGGGGGACAGGGGGGACAGATACGCAGTATTTT. Protein sequence: CASRPSRGTGGTDTQYF.

This chain connects TRBV19 to TRBJ1-3; TRBD1 matches 8 bases. The CDR3 has 14 amino acids. The V segment lost 7 bases and the J segment 4 bases; nucleotides outside the gene matches: 6. Germline CDR1 and CDR2: LNHDA and SQIVND (reference sequence). The CDR3 protein is CASNGRGHGNTIYF. DNA for the CDR3: TGTGCCAGTAATGGCAGGGGGCACGGAAACACCATATATTTT.

The V and J genes are TRBV10-2 and TRBJ2-5; 9 bases align to TRBD1. With 8 bases clipped from V and 0 bases from J, the junction kept 1 base outside the gene matches. CDR3 length: 13 amino acids. Germline-derived CDR1 and CDR2 are WSHSY and SAAADI. This CDR3 is CASRDRDQETQYF. The CDR3 DNA sequence: TGCGCCAGCCGGGACAGGGACCAAGAGACCCAGTACTTC.

The V and J genes are TRBV3-1 (or the pseudogene TRBV3-2) and TRBJ2-5, with no clear D. Between the trimmed V and J ends, which lost 1 base and 5 bases, there was a span of 11 bases. Germline V gene data show CDR1 as LGHDT and CDR2 as YNNKEL (reference sequence). CDR3 length: 14 residues. DNA for the CDR3: TGTGCCAGCAGCCAAGTTGAAACAGTGGAGACCCAGTACTTC. Amino acids: CASSQVETVETQYF.

Details on this clone: In the same sample, other DNA sequences code for this CDR3. V is TRBV4-3 and J is TRBJ2-2; D is perhaps TRBD2 (5 bases). This CDR3 spans 15 amino acids. Germline V gene sequence: CDR1 LGHNA, CDR2 YSLEER. Trimming cost V 0 bases and J 1 base, with 6 bases left between them. CDR3 residues: CASSQDRENTGELFF. DNA of the CDR3: TGCGCCAGCAGCCAAGATCGGGAGAACACCGGGGAGCTGTTTTTT.

There are a few counts of this clone. This chain joins TRBV18 and TRBJ1-4, with D possibly matching TRBD1 (6 bases). Germline V lookup: CDR1 KGHSH, CDR2 LQKENI. The ends were cut back, 5 bases at V and 3 bases at J, with 13 bases in the middle. The CDR3 has 15 amino acids. This CDR3 reads CASSDDRRSNEKLFF. The CDR3 DNA is TGTGCCAGCTCAGACGACAGGCGCTCTAATGAAAAACTGTTTTTT.

The V and J genes are TRBV3-1 (or the pseudogene TRBV3-2) and TRBJ1-5; no clear D. Germline V gives CDR1 LGHDT, CDR2 YNNKEL (reference sequence). The CDR3 consists of 14 residues. With 5 bases removed from V and 4 bases from J, the gap between germline ends came to 12 bases. The CDR3 sequence: CASSEGRVNQPQHF. CDR3 DNA sequence: TGTGCCAGCAGCGAAGGACGGGTAAATCAGCCCCAGCATTTT.

This clone was seen ten or more times. The chain uses TRBV4-3 and TRBJ2-7; 8 positions agree with TRBD2. Trimming took 0 bases from V and 2 from J; bases not matched to a gene: 9. The CDR3 contains 17 residues. The germline CDR1 and CDR2 sequences are LGHNA and YSLEER. The CDR3 region is CASSQDRQSGGTYEQYF. CDR3 DNA: TGCGCCAGCAGCCAAGACCGGCAAAGCGGGGGAACCTACGAGCAGTACTTC.

V gene TRBV7-8 combines with J gene TRBJ1-4; D is possibly TRBD1 (6 bases). Trimming took off 1 base at V and 2 bases at J, with 8 bases between the two ends. This CDR3 has 15 residues. Germline lookup yields CDR1 SGHVS and CDR2 FQNEAQ. The CDR3 DNA sequence: TGTGCCAGCAGCTTAGAACAGGGCACTAATGAAAAACTGTTTTTT. Amino acids: CASSLEQGTNEKLFF.

The rearrangement uses TRBV7-2 and TRBJ1-3; no firm D call. The ends were cut back, 4 bases at V and 1 base at J, with 14 bases in the middle. From germline, CDR1 is SGHTA and CDR2 FQGNSA. This CDR3 spans 16 amino acids. The CDR3 DNA sequence: TGTGCCAGCAGCTACGCCCTCGGGAGGTCTGGAAACACCATATATTTT. It is translated as CASSYALGRSGNTIYF.

This chain uses TRBV9 with TRBJ2-1; D is uncertain. This CDR3 has 14 residues. The germline V and J ends were trimmed by 4 bases and 5 bases, with 13 bases remaining between them. Germline V gives CDR1 SGDLS, CDR2 YYNGEE. CDR3 in DNA: TGTGCCAGCAGCCCTCCAAACAGTAACAATGAGCAGTTCTTC. This sequence encodes CASSPPNSNNEQFF. Based on the CDR3 plus reference TRBV9 and TRBJ2-1, the full variable domain is DSGVTQTPKHLITATGQRVTLRCSPRSGDLSVYWYQQSLDQGLQFLIQYYNGEERAKGNILERFSAQQFPDLHSELNLSSLELGDSALYFCASSPPNSNNEQFFGPGTRLTVL.

The chain carries TRBV2 and TRBJ1-1, with a weak D call TRBD1 (5 bases). The CDR3 covers 16 residues. Germline values: CDR1 SNHLY, CDR2 FYNNEI. The V and J ends lost 4 bases and 0 bases respectively, with 15 bases between them. CDR3 sequence reads: CASSVRGAELNTEAFF. The CDR3 DNA follows: TGTGCCAGCAGTGTAAGGGGCGCAGAGCTGAACACTGAAGCTTTCTTT.

V is TRBV27 and J is TRBJ2-2; D not certain. The germline V gene encodes CDR1 MNHEY and CDR2 SMNVEV (reference sequence). The V end was cut by 2 bases, the J end by 3 bases, with 4 bases between. CDR3 length equals 13 residues. The CDR3 loop is CASSLPYTGELFF. CDR3 DNA: TGTGCCAGCAGTTTACCATACACCGGGGAGCTGTTTTTT.

J is TRBJ2-3 and V is TRBV18; 10 nucleotides match TRBD1. Germline V CDR1 and CDR2: KGHSH, LQKENI. There are 13 residues in the CDR3. V lost 4 bases and J lost 14; bases outside the gene matches: 9. CDR3 nucleotide sequence: TGTGCCAGCTCACTAACGGGACAGGGGTATGTGTATTTT. Amino acid sequence: CASSLTGQGYVYF.

A note on this clone: Other DNA sequences in the sample encode the same CDR3. The gene calls are TRBV20-1 and TRBJ1-3; D not certain. This CDR3 contains 13 residues. The germline V and J ends were trimmed by 3 bases and 0 bases, with 6 bases remaining between them. Germline-derived CDR1 and CDR2 are DFQATT and SNEGSKA (reference sequence). This chain's CDR3 is CSASSGSGNTIYF. The CDR3 nucleotides read TGCAGTGCTAGTTCCGGCTCTGGAAACACCATATATTTT.

The V gene is TRBV5-1, the J gene TRBJ2-5; 9 positions match TRBD2. The germline gives CDR1 SGHRS, CDR2 YFSETQ. V was clipped by 4 bases and J by 5 bases; unmatched bases: 9. This CDR3 spans 15 amino acids. The CDR3 reads CASSRVAGGHETQYF. CDR3 DNA sequence: TGCGCCAGCAGCCGGGTCGCGGGGGGGCACGAGACCCAGTACTTC.

The V and J genes are TRBV29-1 and TRBJ1-2; D gene unclear. This CDR3 comprises 13 residues. With 3 bases removed from V and 1 base from J, the gap between germline ends came to 9 bases. The V gene's germline CDR1 is SQVTM and CDR2 ANQGSEA. CDR3 protein: CSVDREVNYGYTF. CDR3 nucleotide sequence: TGCAGCGTTGATAGGGAGGTTAACTATGGCTACACCTTC.

The chain combines TRBV30 with TRBJ2-7; D is undetermined. The CDR3 is 11 amino acids. CDR1 is GTSNPN, CDR2 SVGIG, per germline (reference sequence). V lost 0 bases to trimming and J lost 7 bases, with 7 bases between them. CDR3 amino acids: CAWSVLREQYF. The CDR3, as DNA: TGTGCCTGGAGTGTACTAAGAGAGCAGTACTTC.

This chain connects TRBV28 to TRBJ2-7; 10 positions match TRBD1. In germline, CDR1 is MDHEN, CDR2 SYDVKM. V was clipped by 7 bases and J by 2 bases; unmatched bases: 5. CDR3 length: 14 amino acids. The DNA for the CDR3 is TGTGCCAGCACTTCGACAGGGGGCACCTACGAGCAGTACTTC. It specifies CASTSTGGTYEQYF.

The chain combines TRBV24-1 with TRBJ2-2, with TRBD1 matching over 9 bases. The germline V gene has CDR1 KGHDR and CDR2 SFDVKD. The CDR3 spans 14 residues. V lost 3 bases and J lost 6; bases outside the gene matches: 1. CDR3 DNA sequence: TGTGCCACCAGTGATACAGGGGGCCCCGGGGAGCTGTTTTTT. Residues: CATSDTGGPGELFF.

The chain couples TRBV16 to TRBJ2-7; 7 nucleotides match TRBD2. Trimming at V came to 1 base and at J to 9 bases, leaving 12 bases not matched to a gene. Germline assignment: CDR1 KGHSY and CDR2 FQNENV. The CDR3 runs 15 residues. The chain's CDR3 is CASSQLQRGDTRQYF. The CDR3 region has the DNA TGTGCCAGCAGCCAATTACAGCGGGGTGATACGAGGCAGTACTTC.

CDR3 in DNA: TGTGCCAGCAGCTTCCACAGCCAACCCTCCTACGAGCAGTACTTC. The encoded protein is CASSFHSQPSYEQYF. V usage is TRBV7-9 and J usage is TRBJ2-7, with D hard to call. Trimming cost V 3 bases and J 0 bases, with 12 bases left between them. Looked up from germline, CDR1 is SEHNR and CDR2 is FQNEAQ (reference sequence). This CDR3 spans 15 amino acids.

This chain uses TRBV5-5 with TRBJ2-7; possibly TRBD2 for D (6 bases). V was trimmed by 7 bases and J by 3 bases, leaving 11 bases between them. The CDR3 sequence is 12 residues long. Per germline, CDR1 SGHKS and CDR2 YYEKEE (reference sequence). DNA of the CDR3: TGTGCCAGCGGCGGGATTGGCTACGAGCAGTACTTC. Its translation is CASGGIGYEQYF.